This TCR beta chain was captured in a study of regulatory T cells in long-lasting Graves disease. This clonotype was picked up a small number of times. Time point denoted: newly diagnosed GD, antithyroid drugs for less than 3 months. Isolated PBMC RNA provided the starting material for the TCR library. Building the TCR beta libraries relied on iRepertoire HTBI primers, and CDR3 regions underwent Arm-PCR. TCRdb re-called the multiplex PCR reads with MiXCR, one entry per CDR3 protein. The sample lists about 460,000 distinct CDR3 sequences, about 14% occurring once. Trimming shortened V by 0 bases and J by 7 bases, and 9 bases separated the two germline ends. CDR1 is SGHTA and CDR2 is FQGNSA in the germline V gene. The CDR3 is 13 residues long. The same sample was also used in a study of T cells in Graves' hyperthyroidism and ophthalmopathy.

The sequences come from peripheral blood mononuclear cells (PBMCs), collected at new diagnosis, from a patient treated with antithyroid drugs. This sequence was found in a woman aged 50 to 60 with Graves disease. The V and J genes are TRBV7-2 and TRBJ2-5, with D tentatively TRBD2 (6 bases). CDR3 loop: CASSLAGEATQYF. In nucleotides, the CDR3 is TGTGCCAGCAGCTTAGCAGGGGAGGCGACCCAGTACTTC.